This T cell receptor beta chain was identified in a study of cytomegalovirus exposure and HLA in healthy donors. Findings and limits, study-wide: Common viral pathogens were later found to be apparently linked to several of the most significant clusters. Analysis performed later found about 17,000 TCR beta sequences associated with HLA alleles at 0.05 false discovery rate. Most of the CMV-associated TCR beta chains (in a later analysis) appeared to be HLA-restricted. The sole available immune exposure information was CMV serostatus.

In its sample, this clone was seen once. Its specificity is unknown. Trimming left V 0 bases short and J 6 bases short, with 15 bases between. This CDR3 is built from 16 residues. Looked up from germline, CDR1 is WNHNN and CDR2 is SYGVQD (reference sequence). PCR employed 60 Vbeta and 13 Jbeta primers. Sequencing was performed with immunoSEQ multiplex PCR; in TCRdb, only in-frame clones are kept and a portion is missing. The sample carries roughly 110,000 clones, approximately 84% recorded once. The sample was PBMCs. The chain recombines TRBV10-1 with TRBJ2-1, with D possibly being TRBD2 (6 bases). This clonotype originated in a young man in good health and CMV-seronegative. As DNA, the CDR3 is TGCGCCAGCAGTGAGTCGAGACTAGTGGTTGTCAATGAGCAGTTCTTC. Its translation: CASSESRLVVVNEQFF.